Listed below are T cell receptor beta chains from one sample, sequenced in a study of somatic mutations in cytotoxic T cells in rheumatoid arthritis. TCRdb keeps only in-frame clones here, not all; method: immunoSEQ multiplex PCR. The sample comprises 7,000 to 9,500 clones, 60% to 80% of which are singletons, and approximately 34% rests with the top ten. The sequenced sample was CD8+ T cells sorted from blood. All receptors come from an adult with rheumatoid arthritis. CDR3s include the opening cysteine and the closing phenylalanine or tryptophan. D genes are given only for firm matches. Not all rows give a size; the values are once, few, many and, for expanded clones, a class.

j_call | v_call | clone_size | d_call | cdr3_aa | cdr3_nt
TRBJ2-1 | TRBV7-8 | . | . | CASSPRGNTAYNEQFF | TGTGCCAGCAGCCCTAGAGGGAATACGGCCTACAATGAGCAGTTCTTC
TRBJ2-3 | TRBV28 | . | . | CASSFVAGTDTQYF | TGTGCCAGCAGTTTTGTAGCCGGCACAGATACGCAGTATTTT
TRBJ2-7 | TRBV27 | . | . | CASSSGLFYEQYF | TGTGCCAGCAGTTCGGGACTTTTCTACGAGCAGTACTTC
TRBJ1-1 | TRBV4-2 | . | TRBD1 | CASSQATGGLAEAFF | TGTGCCAGCAGCCAAGCCACAGGGGGCCTCGCTGAAGCTTTCTTT
TRBJ2-7 | TRBV11-2 | . | . | CASSLSPTSYEQYF | TGTGCCAGCAGCTTATCCCCCACTAGCTACGAGCAGTACTTC
TRBJ2-1 | TRBV14 | . | TRBD2 | CASTIAGGYNEQFF | TGTGCCAGCACAATAGCGGGGGGTTACAATGAGCAGTTCTTC
TRBJ1-2 | TRBV6-1 | . | . | CASWESGRRYGYTF | TGTGCCAGCTGGGAATCGGGACGGCGCTATGGCTACACCTTC
TRBJ2-7 | TRBV11-2 | . | TRBD1 | CASSLEYRGEAYEQYF | TGTGCCAGCAGCTTAGAGTACAGGGGAGAGGCCTACGAGCAGTACTTC
TRBJ2-5 | TRBV30 | once | . | CAWSVVLDETQYF | TGTGCCTGGAGTGTAGTTCTTGACGAGACCCAGTACTTC
TRBJ2-1 | TRBV4-1 | few | TRBD1 | CASSPSTGDTNEQFF | TGCGCCAGCAGCCCTTCGACAGGGGATACGAATGAGCAGTTCTTC
TRBJ2-4 | TRBV27 | . | . | CASSLRGVKNIQYF | TGTGCCAGCAGTTTAAGGGGTGTCAAAAACATTCAGTACTTC
TRBJ1-5 | TRBV5-8 | . | . | CASSLYGGGNQPQHF | TGTGCCAGCAGCTTGTACGGGGGGGGAAATCAGCCCCAGCATTTT
TRBJ2-7 | TRBV27 | . | . | CASSSIGQPYEQYF | TGTGCCAGCAGTTCAATAGGACAGCCCTACGAGCAGTACTTC
TRBJ1-1 | TRBV5-1 | . | . | CASSTWGENTEAFF | TGCGCCAGCTCGACTTGGGGAGAGAACACTGAAGCTTTCTTT
TRBJ2-3 | TRBV4-1 | few | TRBD2 | CASTPGLADTQYF | TGCGCCAGCACCCCCGGACTAGCAGATACGCAGTATTTT
TRBJ1-1 | TRBV2 | . | . | CASSEGNTEAFF | TGTGCCAGCAGTGAGGGGAACACTGAAGCTTTCTTT
TRBJ2-3 | TRBV6-5 | . | TRBD2 | CASLAGNTDTQYF | TGTGCCAGCCTAGCGGGGAACACAGATACGCAGTATTTT
TRBJ1-1 | TRBV7-8 | . | . | CASSLGGGDMYTEAFF | TGTGCCAGCAGCTTAGGGGGGGGAGATATGTACACTGAAGCTTTCTTT
TRBJ2-7 | TRBV14 | . | . | CASSQSVLSYEQYF | TGTGCCAGCAGCCAATCTGTGCTATCCTACGAGCAGTACTTC
TRBJ1-1 | TRBV2 | once | . | CASRMRGTEAFF | TGTGCCAGCAGAATGAGGGGTACTGAAGCTTTCTTT
TRBJ1-5 | TRBV4-1 | . | . | CASSQLGGNQPQHF | TGCGCCAGCAGCCAATTGGGCGGCAATCAGCCCCAGCATTTT
TRBJ1-3 | TRBV7-9 | once | TRBD1 | CASSSRDRGTVLANTIYF | TGTGCCAGCAGCTCCCGGGACAGGGGGACTGTCCTGGCAAACACCATATATTTT
TRBJ1-2 | TRBV4-1 | . | TRBD1 | CASSQRQGNYGYTF | TGCGCCAGCAGCCAAAGACAGGGAAACTATGGCTACACCTTC
TRBJ2-1 | TRBV19 | . | TRBD2 | CASSILAGGDEQFF | TGTGCCAGTAGTATTCTAGCGGGAGGGGATGAGCAGTTCTTC
TRBJ2-5 | TRBV5-1 | . | TRBD2 | CASSLELAGEDLETQYF | TGCGCCAGCAGCTTGGAACTAGCGGGAGAGGATTTAGAGACCCAGTACTTC
TRBJ1-1 | TRBV4-1 | . | . | CASSLREGGWTEAFF | TGCGCCAGCAGCCTCCGGGAGGGAGGGTGGACTGAAGCTTTCTTT
TRBJ1-5 | TRBV28 | once | . | CASTDSDSNQPQHF | TGTGCCAGCACGGACTCCGATAGCAATCAGCCCCAGCATTTT
TRBJ1-5 | TRBV19 | . | . | CASKVSPGDQPQHF | TGTGCCAGTAAAGTAAGTCCAGGGGACCAGCCCCAGCATTTT
TRBJ2-1 | TRBV27 | . | . | CASSFLPSPPYNEQFF | TGTGCCAGCAGTTTTCTGCCCTCCCCGCCTTACAATGAGCAGTTCTTC
TRBJ2-1 | TRBV27 | once | TRBD2 | CATRWGGTGNEQFF | TGTGCCACCAGGTGGGGGGGTACTGGCAATGAGCAGTTCTTC
TRBJ2-1 | TRBV7-8 | . | TRBD1 | CASSRPGQGVNEQFF | TGTGCCAGCAGCCGACCGGGACAGGGGGTTAATGAGCAGTTCTTC
TRBJ2-1 | TRBV10-1 | . | . | CASSEDGNGAEQFF | TGCGCCAGCAGTGAGGACGGGAATGGTGCTGAGCAGTTCTTC
TRBJ2-2 | TRBV9 | . | TRBD2 | CASSVRLAGGTNTGELFF | TGTGCCAGCAGCGTACGACTAGCGGGGGGGACGAACACCGGGGAGCTGTTTTTT
TRBJ2-7 | TRBV4-1 | . | TRBD2 | CASSQGGLASSYEQYF | TGCGCCAGCAGCCAAGGGGGACTAGCGAGCTCCTACGAGCAGTACTTC
TRBJ2-7 | TRBV27 | . | TRBD2 | CASSLAGVLTYEQYF | TGTGCCAGCAGTTTAGCGGGAGTGCTCACCTACGAGCAGTACTTC
TRBJ2-5 | TRBV11-1 | once | TRBD2 | CASSTSSGGSPPAQETQYF | TGTGCCAGCAGCACTTCTAGCGGGGGGAGCCCACCTGCACAAGAGACCCAGTACTTC
TRBJ1-1 | TRBV6-1 | once | . | CASSEATDGGTEAFF | TGTGCCAGCAGTGAAGCCACCGACGGGGGCACTGAAGCTTTCTTT
TRBJ2-6 | TRBV5-1 | . | . | CASSSRDGSGANVLTF | TGCGCCAGCAGCTCCCGAGACGGCTCTGGGGCCAACGTCCTGACTTTC
TRBJ2-5 | TRBV11-2 | . | . | CASSLGNGAGQETQYF | TGTGCCAGCAGCTTAGGAAATGGGGCTGGGCAAGAGACCCAGTACTTC
TRBJ2-7 | TRBV5-4 | . | TRBD1 | CASSLGTGGYEQYF | TGTGCCAGCAGCTTGGGGACAGGGGGCTACGAGCAGTACTTC
TRBJ1-1 | TRBV7-9 | . | TRBD1 | CASSLGRGQNTEAFF | TGTGCCAGCAGCTTGGGTAGGGGACAGAATACTGAAGCTTTCTTT
TRBJ2-1 | TRBV6-5 | . | . | CASSYETTPNEQFF | TGTGCCAGCAGTTACGAGACCACCCCCAATGAGCAGTTCTTC
TRBJ1-4 | TRBV4-2 | . | TRBD1 | CASSQVPTGGAEKLFF | TGTGCCAGCAGCCAAGTCCCCACAGGGGGTGCTGAAAAACTGTTTTTT
TRBJ2-2 | TRBV10-2 | few | . | CASSLTGSPNTGELFF | TGCGCCAGCAGCCTAACAGGGTCCCCGAACACCGGGGAGCTGTTTTTT
TRBJ2-7 | TRBV27 | . | . | CASSLEAGVEQYF | TGTGCCAGCAGTTTGGAGGCAGGGGTCGAGCAGTACTTC
TRBJ2-1 | TRBV14 | . | . | CASSQDSGFHVDEQFF | TGTGCCAGCAGCCAAGATTCGGGCTTCCACGTCGATGAGCAGTTCTTC
TRBJ2-3 | TRBV29-1 | . | TRBD2 | CSVEGSGRTDTQYF | TGCAGCGTTGAAGGTAGCGGGAGGACAGATACGCAGTATTTT